This T cell receptor beta chain was profiled in a study of immune evolution from preneoplasia to lung adenocarcinoma. Overall study: HLA loss of heterozygosity: around 6.5% AIS, about 15% MIA, roughly 30% ADC, none AAH. Study-wide points: Normal lung had the highest top T cell clone frequencies.

Assay: immunoSEQ multiplex PCR; the TCRdb copy retains only in-frame clones and omits some. The sample lists approximately 11,000 clones, around 82% occurring once. About this clone: The antigen is undetermined.

The TCR was taken from a person aged 65 to 85 with lung adenocarcinoma. The sample taken for sequencing was FFPE minimally invasive lung adenocarcinoma tissue.

The CDR3 protein is CSAGAGGPTDTQYF. In DNA, the CDR3 is TGCAGCGCGGGGGCGGGAGGACCCACAGATACGCAGTATTTT. This sequence joins TRBV29-1 and TRBJ2-3, with TRBD2 identical over 8 bases. The germline gives CDR1 SQVTM, CDR2 ANQGSEA. The J segment lost 2 bases and the V segment lost 7 bases, leaving 8 bases of the junction unmatched. There are 14 residues in the CDR3.